This T cell receptor (beta chain) was retrieved from a study of metastatic and nonmetastatic thyroid tumors. Looking at the study overall: Repertoire data that came from the blood and tumor or nodule tissue of malignant and benign thyroid patients were compared. General study findings and limits: In both blood and tumor samples, TCR beta diversity was reported significantly higher for malignant than benign nodules.

This clone was recorded at least ten times. Its antigen is as yet unknown. CDR3 length: 12 amino acids. CDR1 KGHSH and CDR2 LQKENI come from the germline V gene. Trimming pared 2 bases from V and 5 bases from J, leaving 7 bases between. Source study methods: The study's classifier, a distant-metastasis tool for papillary thyroid cancer, was built using CDR3 differences across clinicopathological groups. With MiXCR, TCRdb reprocessed the PCR reads. The V and J calls were not made by the authors but by TCRdb's processing. The sample lists 85,000 to 100,000 clones; about 12% were seen once. No patient had received any treatment before thyroid surgery.

Sequenced sample: blood. The TCR sequence derives from a female donor with papillary thyroid cancer or a benign thyroid nodule (not recorded which). Some clones in this sample may be carry-over from other donors' samples. V is TRBV18 and J is TRBJ2-7; D remains unclear. CDR3 sequence: CASSPRPDEQYF. CDR3 bases: TGTGCCAGCTCACCAAGGCCAGACGAGCAGTACTTC.